Following are 26 T cell receptor beta chains from one sample sequenced in a study of CD8+ T cells in alopecia areata. Sequencing relied on a cDNA template that was reverse transcribed from extracted RNA. Profiled with immunoSEQ multiplex PCR; TCRdb holds only in-frame clones, not every one. The sample holds about 120,000 clones, 53% seen once. Documented treatment: oral pan-JAK inhibitor, 5-10 mg twice daily. Material: CD4+ T cells sorted from blood, obtained at week 4, from a patient treated with tofacitinib. These receptors were taken from a human donor with alopecia areata.

The chain links TRBV7-6 to TRBJ2-1, with D perhaps TRBD2 (6 bases). Germline V gives CDR1 SGHVS, CDR2 FNYEAQ. V lost 0 bases, J lost 7 bases, and 13 bases lay in between. There are 15 residues in the CDR3. The CDR3 sequence: CASSLAGRGLNEQFF. CDR3 coding DNA: TGTGCCAGCAGCTTAGCGGGCCGGGGGTTAAATGAGCAGTTCTTC.

This clone showed up just a few times. V usage is TRBV7-9 and J usage is TRBJ1-1; D possibly corresponds to TRBD1 (5 bases). CDR3 length: 15 amino acids. Germline V gives CDR1 SEHNR, CDR2 FQNEAQ (reference sequence). V was clipped by 5 bases and J by 1 base, with 14 bases between them. This CDR3 is CASSAGTGPNTEAFF. The DNA for the CDR3 is TGTGCCAGCAGCGCCGGAACAGGACCGAACACTGAAGCTTTCTTT.

The chain carries TRBV29-1 and TRBJ2-7; D unresolved. CDR1 and CDR2 from the germline V gene are SQVTM and ANQGSEA. The ends were cut back, 6 bases at V and 3 bases at J, with 15 bases in the middle. CDR3 length: 13 amino acids. The CDR3 loop is CSVRLGRNYEQYF. The DNA for the CDR3 is TGCAGCGTCCGCTTAGGACGGAACTACGAGCAGTACTTC.

The chain couples TRBV5-1 to TRBJ2-5; 8 bases fit TRBD1. This CDR3 has 16 amino acids. With V trimmed by 2 bases and J by 2 bases, 8 bases remained unmatched. The germline CDR1 and CDR2 sequences are SGHRS and YFSETQ. The CDR3: CASSLGQGAWQETQYF. The DNA of the CDR3 is TGCGCCAGCAGCTTAGGGCAGGGGGCTTGGCAAGAGACCCAGTACTTC.

V is TRBV6-6 and J is TRBJ2-2; D is ambiguous. Germline lookup yields CDR1 MNHNY and CDR2 SVGAGI (reference sequence). The CDR3 consists of 12 residues. Trimming removed 1 base at V and 3 bases at J, with 0 bases between. The CDR3 bases are TGTGCCAGCAGTTACTACACCGGGGAGCTGTTTTTT. It is translated as CASSYYTGELFF.

This clone was picked up a small number of times. The genes are TRBV30 and TRBJ2-2, with a tentative D call TRBD1 (5 bases). The germline CDR1 and CDR2 sequences are GTSNPN and SVGIG (reference sequence). The length of the CDR3 is 12 residues. The CDR3 nucleotides are TGTGCGGCACAAAAGGGGACCGGGGAGCTGTTTTTT. It is translated as CAAQKGTGELFF. Combining the CDR3 with reference TRBV30 and TRBJ2-2 gives the whole variable domain SQTIHQWPATLVQPVGSPLSLECTVEGTSNPNLYWYRQAAGRGLQLLFYSVGIGQISSEVPQNLSASRPQDRQFILSSKKLLLSDSGFYLCAAQKGTGELFFGEGSRLTVL.

The chain uses TRBV30 and TRBJ1-6, with 9 bases aligning to TRBD1. With 2 bases clipped from V and 7 bases from J, the junction kept 3 bases outside the gene matches. The CDR3 spans 14 residues. CDR1 and CDR2 (germline): GTSNPN, SVGIG (reference sequence). CDR3 region: CAWSRGQGNSPLHF. Written as DNA, the CDR3 is TGTGCCTGGAGTAGGGGACAGGGAAATTCACCCCTCCACTTT.

The rearrangement joins TRBV6-5 to TRBJ1-5, with 9 bases identical to TRBD1. V lost 6 bases and J lost 7; bases outside the gene matches: 7. The CDR3 is made up of 14 amino acids. In germline, CDR1 is MNHEY, CDR2 SVGAGI. Here the CDR3 DNA reads TGTGCCAGCAGCTTGGACAGGGGAGGGCAGCCCCAGCATTTT. Protein sequence: CASSLDRGGQPQHF.

In this sample, this clone turned up a few times. The rearrangement uses TRBV5-6 and TRBJ2-3; D might be TRBD1 (6 bases). V was cut by 3 bases and J by 2 bases, with 13 bases left in between. The CDR3 loop spans 15 amino acids. Per the germline V gene, CDR1 is SGHDT and CDR2 is YYEEEE. CDR3 in amino acids: CASSYAGVSTDTQYF. The CDR3 nucleotides are TGTGCCAGCAGCTATGCAGGGGTCTCCACAGATACGCAGTATTTT.

This clone occurred once. V and J are TRBV7-2 and TRBJ2-2, with 7 bases aligning to TRBD1. The CDR3 extends over 15 amino acids. Germline V gene sequence: CDR1 SGHTA, CDR2 FQGNSA. With 5 bases clipped from V and 7 bases from J, the junction kept 10 bases outside the gene matches. The CDR3 nucleotides are TGTGCCAGCAGCGCAACAGGGGCTCGTGGCGGGGAGCTGTTTTTT. Protein: CASSATGARGGELFF.

This clone was picked up one time. The sample holds other DNA sequences that translate to the same CDR3. This chain links TRBV5-1 with TRBJ2-2; D remains ambiguous. The CDR3 has 13 residues. V was trimmed by 0 bases and J by 5 bases, leaving 5 bases between them. Looked up from germline, CDR1 is SGHRS and CDR2 is YFSETQ. The CDR3 here is CASSLVVTGELFF. The CDR3 nucleotides are TGCGCCAGCAGCTTGGTGGTTACCGGGGAGCTGTTTTTT.

This chain joins TRBV2 and TRBJ1-1; D is unclear. The CDR3 consists of 12 residues. Trimming left V 6 bases short and J 2 bases short, with 7 bases between. Germline CDR1 is SNHLY and CDR2 is FYNNEI. CDR3 DNA sequence: TGTGCCAGCAGAGCGGGCAACACTGAAGCTTTCTTT. It yields the protein CASRAGNTEAFF.

The chain recombines TRBV6-6 with TRBJ2-3; D ambiguous. There are 12 residues in the CDR3. V lost 6 bases and J lost 6, with 10 bases in between. The germline V gene encodes CDR1 MNHNY and CDR2 SVGAGI (reference sequence). The CDR3 is CASSKQIDTQYF. The DNA of the CDR3 is TGTGCCAGCAGCAAACAGATCGATACGCAGTATTTT.

This chain links TRBV4-1 with TRBJ2-2; TRBD1 is a possible D gene (5 bases). The CDR3 runs to 15 residues. Germline lookup yields CDR1 MGHRA and CDR2 YSYEKL. With 0 bases removed from V and 5 bases from J, the gap between germline ends came to 10 bases. The DNA of the CDR3 is TGCGCCAGCAGCCAAGACGGAAGGGGAACCGGGGAGCTGTTTTTT. It codes for CASSQDGRGTGELFF.

A few counts support this clone. This chain links TRBV9 with TRBJ1-6, with 7 bases matching TRBD1. Trimming took 4 bases from V and 10 from J; bases not matched to a gene: 8. There are 14 residues in the CDR3. Germline V gene sequence: CDR1 SGDLS, CDR2 YYNGEE. The CDR3: CASSRDRDWSPLHF. The CDR3 coding sequence is TGTGCCAGCAGCCGAGACAGGGATTGGTCACCCCTCCACTTT.

A few counts support this clone. The J gene is TRBJ2-7, the V gene TRBV10-3; 10 nucleotides line up with TRBD1. This CDR3 contains 15 residues. Germline CDR1 reads ENHRY; CDR2 reads SYGVKD. The ends lost 3 bases at V and 5 bases at J; junction bases unmatched: 7. CDR3 amino acids: CAISETGQGFHEQYF. Here the CDR3 DNA reads TGTGCCATCAGTGAAACGGGACAGGGGTTTCACGAGCAGTACTTC.

The CDR3 DNA reads as TGCAGCGTTGAAGATCGAGGTCGGGGCTACACCTTC. It is translated as CSVEDRGRGYTF. The chain carries TRBV29-1 and TRBJ1-2; D is undetermined. This CDR3 is 12 amino acids long. V gave up 0 bases and J gave up 8 bases, with 10 bases separating them. Germline assignment: CDR1 SQVTM and CDR2 ANQGSEA.

This rearrangement joins TRBV11-1 to TRBJ2-7; D unclear. CDR3 length: 12 amino acids. In germline, CDR1 is SGHAT, CDR2 FQDESV (reference sequence). Trimming stripped 6 bases from V and 1 base from J, with 7 bases between. CDR3 nucleotide sequence: TGTGCCAGCAGACATATTTCCTACGAGCAGTACTTC. Its translation is CASRHISYEQYF.

The rearrangement links TRBV27 to TRBJ1-3, with D unclear. The CDR3 totals 14 residues. Germline V CDR1 and CDR2: MNHEY, SMNVEV (reference sequence). With 5 bases removed from V and 1 base from J, the gap between germline ends came to 9 bases. This CDR3 reads CASSVTYSGNTIYF. The CDR3 nucleotides are TGTGCCAGCAGTGTGACGTATTCTGGAAACACCATATATTTT.

This clone came up a few times. The sample has other DNA sequences that encode this CDR3 too. The chain employs TRBV29-1 and TRBJ2-7, with 7 bases identical to TRBD1. CDR1 is SQVTM, CDR2 ANQGSEA, per germline. The ends lost 6 bases at V and 5 bases at J; junction bases unmatched: 7. This CDR3 spans 12 amino acids. CDR3 amino acids: CSVTTGPNEQYF. Here the CDR3 DNA reads TGCAGCGTAACGACAGGGCCCAACGAGCAGTACTTC.

This clone was found a few times. V gene TRBV29-1 combines with J gene TRBJ2-6; D possibly matches TRBD1 or TRBD2 (5 bases each). The CDR3 totals 14 residues. The V gene lost 4 bases and the J gene lost 3 bases, with 10 bases spanning the gap. Germline lookup yields CDR1 SQVTM and CDR2 ANQGSEA. CDR3 sequence (DNA): TGCAGCGTTGGTGGGGACGGTGGGGCCAACGTCCTGACTTTC. Amino acids: CSVGGDGGANVLTF.

This chain uses TRBV11-2 with TRBJ1-1; D perhaps matches TRBD1 (5 bases). Germline V gene lookup returns CDR1 SGHAT and CDR2 FQNNGV. The CDR3 contains 14 residues. V shed 1 base and J shed 3 bases, with 9 bases lying between them. For the CDR3, the DNA is TGTGCCAGCAGCTTAGTGAGGGGATACACTGAAGCTTTCTTT. This gives the protein CASSLVRGYTEAFF.

This clone has only a few counts. V is TRBV5-1 and J is TRBJ1-5, with TRBD1 identical over 10 bases. This CDR3 contains 14 residues. From germline, CDR1 is SGHRS and CDR2 YFSETQ. V dropped 4 bases and J dropped 7; count of bases not matched to a gene: 5. This chain's CDR3 is CASSPGTGEQPQHF. CDR3 coding DNA: TGCGCCAGCAGCCCCGGGACAGGGGAGCAGCCCCAGCATTTT.

This clone was observed once. The V call is TRBV5-1, the J call TRBJ1-1, with 8 bases aligning to TRBD1. Germline values: CDR1 SGHRS, CDR2 YFSETQ. The CDR3 runs to 15 residues. The trim removed 1 base at V and 5 bases at J, leaving 7 bases unmatched. CDR3 residues: CASSLPRQGLTEAFF. The CDR3 bases are TGCGCCAGCAGCTTGCCCCGACAGGGGTTGACTGAAGCTTTCTTT.

The chain is built from TRBV7-9 and TRBJ2-7, with D possibly matching TRBD1 (6 bases). This CDR3 has 15 residues. Germline-derived CDR1 and CDR2 are SEHNR and FQNEAQ (reference sequence). V was shortened by 5 bases and J by 3 bases, with 17 bases between the two germline ends. This chain's CDR3 is CASSPTFGQIYEQYF. The CDR3 DNA sequence: TGTGCCAGCAGCCCTACCTTCGGACAGATCTACGAGCAGTACTTC. The whole variable domain, filled in from reference TRBV7-9 and TRBJ2-7, reads DTGVSQNPRHKITKRGQNVTFRCDPISEHNRLYWYRQTLGQGPEFLTYFQNEAQLEKSRLLSDRFSAERPKGSFSTLEIQRTEQGDSAMYLCASSPTFGQIYEQYFGPGTRLTVT.

Only a few counts were recorded for this clone. V and J are TRBV30 and TRBJ1-1; a possible D gene is TRBD1 (5 bases). This CDR3 has 15 residues. V lost 4 bases, J lost 4 bases, and 19 bases lay in between. In germline, CDR1 is GTSNPN, CDR2 SVGIG (reference sequence). The CDR3 DNA reads TGTGCCTGGACCCGTGGCCTGGGGGAAGGCACTGAAGCTTTCTTT. Translating it yields CAWTRGLGEGTEAFF.